The 23 T cell receptor beta chains reported below all come from one sample, sequenced in a study of blood T cell repertoires in COVID-19. Using immunoSEQ multiplex PCR, the repertoire was profiled, and TCRdb retains in-frame clones only, with some absent. Of approximately 210,000 clones in the sample, approximately 81% are singletons; the top ten hold about 10%. What was sequenced was peripheral blood. These TCRs come from a woman aged 80 or over with COVID-19, enrolled during active disease.

The genes are TRBV6-6 and TRBJ2-1, with D perhaps matching TRBD2 (6 bases). The germline CDR1 and CDR2 sequences are MNHNY and SVGAGI (reference sequence). The CDR3 covers 13 residues. Trimming pared 8 bases from V and 9 bases from J, leaving 17 bases between. CDR3 sequence reads: CASVPEGSGEQFF. Here the CDR3 DNA reads TGTGCCAGCGTCCCGGAGGGAAGTGGTGAGCAGTTCTTC.

The CDR3 DNA sequence: TGCGCCAGCAGCCATCCCGGGACAGGTTCTTACGAGCAGTACTTC. This translates into CASSHPGTGSYEQYF. V gene TRBV5-1 combines with J gene TRBJ2-7; TRBD1 aligns across 8 bases. V shed 4 bases, J shed 4 bases, and the junction held 10 bases outside the gene matches. Germline V gene data show CDR1 as SGHRS and CDR2 as YFSETQ. The CDR3 has 15 residues.

CDR3 loop: CASSTGTGNTEAFF. DNA of the CDR3: TGTGCCAGCAGTACCGGGACAGGGAACACTGAAGCTTTCTTT. The chain couples TRBV28 to TRBJ1-1; 8 bases fit TRBD1. V shed 5 bases and J 1 base; nucleotides not matched to a gene: 3. The CDR3 contains 14 residues. CDR1 and CDR2 (germline): MDHEN, SYDVKM.

The chain is built from TRBV28 and TRBJ1-6; TRBD1 aligns across 8 bases. CDR1 and CDR2 from the germline V gene are MDHEN and SYDVKM. This CDR3 has 16 amino acids. Unmatched junction bases numbered 11, after V lost 6 bases and J lost 7 bases. The CDR3 nucleotides are TGTGCCAGCAGAACCGCGACAGGGGCATACAATTCACCCCTCCACTTT. It codes for CASRTATGAYNSPLHF.

The chain has TRBV28 and TRBJ2-7; possible D gene TRBD1, 6 bases. Between the trimmed V and J ends, which lost 5 bases and 3 bases, there was a span of 8 bases. CDR1 and CDR2 from the germline V gene are MDHEN and SYDVKM. This CDR3 contains 12 residues. The DNA of the CDR3 is TGTGCCAGCAGTCCAGGGGACTACGAGCAGTACGTC. Amino acid sequence: CASSPGDYEQYV.

This chain joins TRBV7-8 and TRBJ2-5; TRBD1 matches at 8 bases. The CDR3 sequence is 15 residues long. The V gene end was trimmed by 0 bases and the J gene end by 4 bases; junction bases not matched to a gene: 4. Germline CDR1 is SGHVS and CDR2 is FQNEAQ. The CDR3 nucleotides are TGTGCCAGCAGCTTAGCTGACAGGGGACGAGAGACCCAGTACTTC. This codes for CASSLADRGRETQYF.

V gene TRBV28 combines with J gene TRBJ2-3; 10 bases align to TRBD1. The junction had 9 bases not matched to a gene; V was cut back by 5 bases and J by 7 bases. The germline V gene encodes CDR1 MDHEN and CDR2 SYDVKM. CDR3 length: 15 residues. The CDR3 reads CASSKPGTGAYTQYF. The CDR3 bases are TGTGCCAGCAGTAAGCCAGGGACAGGGGCTTATACGCAGTATTTT.

J is TRBJ2-5 and V is TRBV2; D may be TRBD1 (5 bases). The germline CDR1 and CDR2 sequences are SNHLY and FYNNEI. V was trimmed by 4 bases and J by 4 bases, leaving 7 bases between them. This CDR3 is 12 amino acids long. CDR3 nucleotides: TGTGCCAGCAGTGCAGGGTCAGAGACCCAGTACTTC. Translating gives CASSAGSETQYF.

The chain employs TRBV6-5 and TRBJ2-1; 7 bases line up with TRBD2. CDR1 MNHEY and CDR2 SVGAGI come from the germline V gene. Trimming took 4 bases from V and 9 from J; bases not matched to a gene: 15. CDR3 size: 16 residues. CDR3: CASSWGLSGVLGEQFF. DNA of the CDR3: TGTGCCAGCAGTTGGGGTTTGAGCGGGGTGTTGGGTGAGCAGTTCTTC.

The chain employs TRBV7-2 and TRBJ1-6; D is unclear. Between the trimmed V and J ends, which lost 4 bases and 10 bases, there was a span of 17 bases. The CDR3 has 15 amino acids. The germline V gene has CDR1 SGHTA and CDR2 FQGNSA. DNA of the CDR3: TGTGCCAGCAGCTACGACACGGCTCCGGGATCACCCCTCCACTTT. This codes for CASSYDTAPGSPLHF.

A note on this clone: This specimen includes other DNA sequences encoding the same CDR3. The chain uses TRBV19 and TRBJ2-2; TRBD2 matches at 7 bases. CDR3 length: 14 residues. Trimming removed 3 bases from V and 5 bases from J; junction bases left unmatched: 3. Per germline, CDR1 LNHDA and CDR2 SQIVND (reference sequence). The CDR3 loop is CASSIGGTTGELFF. The CDR3 region has the DNA TGTGCCAGTAGTATCGGGGGGACGACCGGGGAGCTGTTTTTT.

This chain uses TRBV4-1 with TRBJ1-5; D call uncertain. The CDR3 runs 16 residues. In germline, CDR1 is MGHRA, CDR2 YSYEKL. The germline V and J ends were trimmed by 0 bases and 0 bases, with 9 bases remaining between them. Here the CDR3 DNA reads TGCGCCAGCAGCCAAGATAGATGGTATAGCAATCAGCCCCAGCATTTT. As protein: CASSQDRWYSNQPQHF.

This chain connects TRBV7-2 to TRBJ2-2; D uncertain. V dropped 1 base and J dropped 2 bases, with 8 bases sitting between them. There are 15 residues in the CDR3. The V gene's germline CDR1 is SGHTA and CDR2 FQGNSA. CDR3 sequence (DNA): TGTGCCAGCAGCTTAGTGGGCAGAAACACCGGGGAGCTGTTTTTT. The encoded protein is CASSLVGRNTGELFF.

This clone was counted between two and nine times. This chain uses TRBV30 with TRBJ1-1; D might be TRBD1 (5 bases). Germline CDR1 GTSNPN, CDR2 SVGIG (reference sequence). Trimming removed 5 bases from V and 1 base from J, with 11 bases in between. This CDR3 contains 13 residues. The CDR3 region has the DNA TGTGCCTGGGAGGGGATTGGGAACACTGAAGCTTTCTTT. This gives the protein CAWEGIGNTEAFF.

This clone showed up just a few times. CDR3 protein: CASSLMGANEQFF. The DNA of the CDR3 is TGTGCCAGTAGTTTAATGGGGGCGAATGAGCAGTTCTTC. The chain recombines TRBV19 with TRBJ2-1; tentative D call: TRBD1 (6 bases). Germline assignment: CDR1 LNHDA and CDR2 SQIVND (reference sequence). V lost 5 bases to trimming and J lost 7 bases, with 12 bases between them. The CDR3 runs to 13 residues.

V gene TRBV5-5 combines with J gene TRBJ1-1; 9 nucleotides match TRBD1. The V segment lost 4 bases and the J segment 5 bases; nucleotides outside the gene matches: 15. The CDR3 length is 17 residues. Germline V gene lookup returns CDR1 SGHKS and CDR2 YYEKEE (reference sequence). The DNA for the CDR3 is TGTGCCAGCAGCCTCCCTCTCGGAACAGGGGGCAAGACTGAAGCTTTCTTT. Translation gives CASSLPLGTGGKTEAFF.

The CDR3 sequence is CASSYSGGPRTQYF. The DNA for the CDR3 is TGTGCCAGCAGTTACTCTGGGGGCCCGCGGACCCAGTACTTC. The gene calls are TRBV6-2 or TRBV6-3 and TRBJ2-5; weak D call: TRBD1 (6 bases). CDR1 is MNHEY, CDR2 SVGEGT, per germline. V lost 0 bases to trimming and J lost 7 bases, with 12 bases between them. This CDR3 spans 14 amino acids.

This chain uses TRBV3-1 (or the pseudogene TRBV3-2) with TRBJ1-2, with 7 nucleotides matching TRBD1. After removal of 0 bases from V and 8 bases from J, the junction contained 12 bases not matched to a gene. The CDR3 totals 16 residues. From germline, CDR1 is LGHDT and CDR2 YNNKEL (reference sequence). The CDR3 loop reads CASSQDPRDSGGGYTF. Here the CDR3 DNA reads TGTGCCAGCAGCCAAGATCCCCGGGACAGTGGCGGAGGCTACACCTTC.

The rearrangement joins TRBV6-5 to TRBJ2-7, with 10 bases matching TRBD2. CDR3 size: 14 residues. Germline CDR1 is MNHEY and CDR2 is SVGAGI. J gave up 6 bases and V 7 bases, and 9 bases lay outside the gene matches. The CDR3 sequence is CASKTGLADFEQYV. CDR3 in DNA: TGTGCCAGCAAAACAGGACTAGCGGATTTCGAGCAGTACGTC.

V usage is TRBV5-6 and J usage is TRBJ1-4, with D perhaps TRBD1 (5 bases). The CDR3 extends over 15 amino acids. Deletions cut 0 bases from V and 5 bases from J, with 11 bases between. CDR1 is SGHDT, CDR2 YYEEEE, per germline. Written as DNA, the CDR3 is TGTGCCAGCAGCTTGGCCTTGCAGGGAAATGAAAAACTGTTTTTT. The encoded protein is CASSLALQGNEKLFF.

The chain's CDR3 is CASSEARQGNYGYTF. The CDR3 DNA reads TGTGCCAGCAGTGAAGCGCGGCAGGGGAACTATGGCTACACCTTC. The V and J genes are TRBV6-1 and TRBJ1-2; D might be TRBD1 (6 bases). Germline lookup yields CDR1 MNHNS and CDR2 SASEGT. There are 15 residues in the CDR3. V lost 0 bases and J lost 2, with 10 bases in between.

The rearrangement uses TRBV28 and TRBJ1-1; D is undetermined. Germline assignment: CDR1 MDHEN and CDR2 SYDVKM. CDR3 size: 13 residues. V was clipped by 4 bases and J by 8 bases, with 14 bases between them. CDR3: CASSYSQRKEAFF. The CDR3 DNA sequence: TGTGCCAGCAGTTACTCGCAGAGGAAAGAAGCTTTCTTT.

The chain joins TRBV24-1 to TRBJ2-3; tentative D call: TRBD2 (6 bases). V was pared by 9 bases and J by 2 bases, with 17 bases between. The CDR3 is 15 residues long. The germline V gene encodes CDR1 KGHDR and CDR2 SFDVKD. The CDR3 DNA reads TGTGCCACCGAGAACGGGGGTGTATACACAGATACGCAGTATTTT. Its translation: CATENGGVYTDTQYF.